What follows is one T cell receptor (beta chain) and its context. The data were taken from a study of CD8 T cells in Susac syndrome. Reverse transcription of about 0.5 to 1 ug RNA used random hexamers. The CDR3 of TCR beta was amplified by immunoSEQ multiplex PCR across 54 Vbeta and 13 Jbeta. TCRdb redid the calling of the immunoSEQ multiplex PCR reads with MiXCR, one entry per CDR3 protein. The repertoire holds 190,000 or so distinct CDR3 sequences, roughly 94% seen once, with just over 0.08% in the top ten. CDR3 length: 12 amino acids. Germline CDR1 is SGHTA and CDR2 is FQGNSA. Trimming pared 7 bases from V and 0 bases from J, leaving 6 bases between. Sequencing targeted TCR beta in blood CD8+ and CD4+ T cells. The multiple sclerosis control group comprised treatment-naive patients with stable or active relapsing-remitting disease.

The receptor was derived from a human donor with multiple sclerosis. Material: CD4+ T cells from PBMCs. The chain is built from TRBV7-2 and TRBJ2-5; D unresolved. CDR3: CASKGNQETQYF. As DNA, the CDR3 is TGTGCCAGCAAAGGCAACCAAGAGACCCAGTACTTC.